This T cell receptor (beta chain) was sequenced during a study of blood T cell repertoires in COVID-19. Seattle's enrolled individuals joined amid active infection and were then monitored longitudinally. The CDR3 consists of 15 residues. V lost 6 bases and J lost 5; bases outside the gene matches: 13. Per germline, CDR1 MNHEY and CDR2 SVGAGI. Data came from immunoSEQ multiplex PCR; TCRdb stores just in-frame clones and leaves some out. The profile shows 300,000 to 400,000 clones, about 87% of them singletons. The source material was peripheral blood. This receptor was obtained from a woman in her fifties or sixties with COVID-19, enrolled during active disease. The genes are TRBV6-5 and TRBJ2-7; 7 nucleotides line up with TRBD2. The DNA for the CDR3 is TGTGCCAGCAGCCCCCGGGGAGGGGTGCGTCACGAGCAGTACTTC. It is translated as CASSPRGGVRHEQYF.